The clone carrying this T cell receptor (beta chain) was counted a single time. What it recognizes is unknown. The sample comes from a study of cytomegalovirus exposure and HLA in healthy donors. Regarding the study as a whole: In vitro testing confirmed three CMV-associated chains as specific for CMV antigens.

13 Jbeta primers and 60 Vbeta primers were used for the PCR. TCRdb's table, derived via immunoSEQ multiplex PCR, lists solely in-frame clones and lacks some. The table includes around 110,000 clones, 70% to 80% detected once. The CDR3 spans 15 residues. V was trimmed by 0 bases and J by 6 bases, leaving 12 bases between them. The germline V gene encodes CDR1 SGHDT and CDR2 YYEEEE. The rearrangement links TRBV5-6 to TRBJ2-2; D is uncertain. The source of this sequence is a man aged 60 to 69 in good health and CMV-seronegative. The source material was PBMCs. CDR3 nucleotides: TGTGCCAGCAGCTTGGTCGAGTTACGGTCCGGGGAGCTGTTTTTT. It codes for CASSLVELRSGELFF.